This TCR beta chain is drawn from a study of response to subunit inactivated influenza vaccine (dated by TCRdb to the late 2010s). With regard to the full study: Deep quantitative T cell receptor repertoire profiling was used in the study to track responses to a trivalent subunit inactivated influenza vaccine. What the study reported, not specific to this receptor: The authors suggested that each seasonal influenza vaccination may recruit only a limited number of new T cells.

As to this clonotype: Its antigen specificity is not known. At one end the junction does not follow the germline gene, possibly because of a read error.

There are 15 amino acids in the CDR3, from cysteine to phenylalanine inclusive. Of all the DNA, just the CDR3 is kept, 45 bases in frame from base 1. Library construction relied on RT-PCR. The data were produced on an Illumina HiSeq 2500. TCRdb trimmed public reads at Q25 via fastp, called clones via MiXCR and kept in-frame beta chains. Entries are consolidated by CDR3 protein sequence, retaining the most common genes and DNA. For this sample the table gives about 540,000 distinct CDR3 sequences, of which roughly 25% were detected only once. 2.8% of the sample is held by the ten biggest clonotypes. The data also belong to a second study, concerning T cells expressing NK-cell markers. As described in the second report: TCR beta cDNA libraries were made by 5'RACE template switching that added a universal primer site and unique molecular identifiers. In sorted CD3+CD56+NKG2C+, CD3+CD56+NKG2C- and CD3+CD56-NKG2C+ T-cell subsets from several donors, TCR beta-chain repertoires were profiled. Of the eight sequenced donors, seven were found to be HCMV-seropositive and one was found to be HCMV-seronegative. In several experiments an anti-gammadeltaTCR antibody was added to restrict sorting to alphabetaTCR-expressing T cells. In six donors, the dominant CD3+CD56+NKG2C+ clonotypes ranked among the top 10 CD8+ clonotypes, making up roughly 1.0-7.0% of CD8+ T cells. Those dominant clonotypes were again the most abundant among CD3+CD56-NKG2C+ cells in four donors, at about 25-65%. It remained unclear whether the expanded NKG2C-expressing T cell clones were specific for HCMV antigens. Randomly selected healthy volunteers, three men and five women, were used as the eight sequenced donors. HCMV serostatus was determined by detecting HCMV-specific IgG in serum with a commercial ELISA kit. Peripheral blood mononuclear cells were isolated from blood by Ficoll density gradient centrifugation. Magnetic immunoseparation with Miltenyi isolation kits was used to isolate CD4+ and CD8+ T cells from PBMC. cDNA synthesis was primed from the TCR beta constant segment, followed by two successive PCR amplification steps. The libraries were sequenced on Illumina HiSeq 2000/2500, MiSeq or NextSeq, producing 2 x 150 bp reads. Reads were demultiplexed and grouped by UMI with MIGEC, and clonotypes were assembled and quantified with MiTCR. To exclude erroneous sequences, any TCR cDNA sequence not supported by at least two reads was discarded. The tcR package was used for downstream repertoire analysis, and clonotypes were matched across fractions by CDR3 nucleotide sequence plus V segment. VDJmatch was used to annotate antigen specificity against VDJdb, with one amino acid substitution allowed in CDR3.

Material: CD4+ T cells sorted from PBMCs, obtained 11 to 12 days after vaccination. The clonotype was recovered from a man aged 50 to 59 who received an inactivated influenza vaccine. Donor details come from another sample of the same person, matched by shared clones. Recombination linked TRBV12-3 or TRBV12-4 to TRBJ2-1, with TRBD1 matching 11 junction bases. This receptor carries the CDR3 CAGSPRDRGNNEQFF. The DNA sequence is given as TGTGCCGGCAGTCCGAGGGACAGGGGGAACAATGAGCAGTTCTTC.